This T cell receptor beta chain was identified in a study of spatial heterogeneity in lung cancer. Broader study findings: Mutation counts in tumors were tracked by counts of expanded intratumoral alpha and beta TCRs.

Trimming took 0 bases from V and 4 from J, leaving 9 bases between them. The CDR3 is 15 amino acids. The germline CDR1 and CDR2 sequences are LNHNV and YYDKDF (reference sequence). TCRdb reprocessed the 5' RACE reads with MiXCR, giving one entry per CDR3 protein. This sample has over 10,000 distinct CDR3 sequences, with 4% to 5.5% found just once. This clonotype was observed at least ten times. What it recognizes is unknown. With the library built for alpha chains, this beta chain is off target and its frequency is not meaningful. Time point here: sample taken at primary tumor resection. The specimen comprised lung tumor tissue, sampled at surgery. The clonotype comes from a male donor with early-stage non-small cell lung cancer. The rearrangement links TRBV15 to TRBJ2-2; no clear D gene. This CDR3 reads CATSRDLTITGELFF. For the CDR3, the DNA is TGTGCCACCAGCAGAGATTTGACGATCACCGGGGAGCTGTTTTTT.